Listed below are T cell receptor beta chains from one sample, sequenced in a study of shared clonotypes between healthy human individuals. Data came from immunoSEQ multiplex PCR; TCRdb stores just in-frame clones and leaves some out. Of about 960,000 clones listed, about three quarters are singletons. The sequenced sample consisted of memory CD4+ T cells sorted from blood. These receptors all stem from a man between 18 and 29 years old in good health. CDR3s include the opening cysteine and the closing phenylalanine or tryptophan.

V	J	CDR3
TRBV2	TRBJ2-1	CASSDRLGRNEQFF
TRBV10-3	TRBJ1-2	CAISESDRAYGYTF
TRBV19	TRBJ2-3	CASSILNSITDTQYF
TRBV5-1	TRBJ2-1	CASSPWTSGRSFINNEQFF
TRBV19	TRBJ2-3	CASSTDSSGRPDTQYF
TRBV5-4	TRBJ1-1	CASSSDMNTEAFF
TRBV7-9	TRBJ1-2	CASSLVSGGGYTF
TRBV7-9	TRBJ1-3	CASSPDRSSGNTIYF
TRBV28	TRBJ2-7	CASSFTPGHLINSVYEQYF
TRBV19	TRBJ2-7	CASRRDRDAYEQYF
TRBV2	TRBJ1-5	CASSVGQPQHF
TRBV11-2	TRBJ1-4	CASSLRGEKLFF
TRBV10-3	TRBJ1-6	CAVAQGLPGNSPLHF
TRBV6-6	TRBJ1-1	CAIRKGANTEAFF
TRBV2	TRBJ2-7	CASIADSKPTYEQYF
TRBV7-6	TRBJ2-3	CASSPRTDTQYF
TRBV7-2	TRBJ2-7	CASSPLAGPPREQYF
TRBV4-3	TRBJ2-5	CASSQDTSYKETQYF
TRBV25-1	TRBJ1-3	CASSGPGEGGEFGNTVYF
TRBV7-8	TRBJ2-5	CASSLGLWMETQYF
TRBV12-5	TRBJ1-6	CASGDSRTASSYNSPLHF
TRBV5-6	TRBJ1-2	CASSSGPAEHGYTF
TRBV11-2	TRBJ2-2	CASGTGNTGELFF
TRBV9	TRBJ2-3	CASSPRREGLDTQYF
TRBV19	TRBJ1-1	CASSFGTGRALNTEAFF
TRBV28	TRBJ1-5	CASSRDIGNQPQHF
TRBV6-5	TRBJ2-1	CASTIIYEQFF
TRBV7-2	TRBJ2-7	CASSLDAGSYEQYF
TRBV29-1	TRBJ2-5	CSAQQGLETQYF
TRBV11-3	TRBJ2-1	CASSAGHNNEQFF
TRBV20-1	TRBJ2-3	CSAAEDTQYF
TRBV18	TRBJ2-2	CASSPFKQTGELFF
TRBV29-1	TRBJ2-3	CSVEVAGGPTDTQYF
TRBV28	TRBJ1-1	CASITGKGEAFF
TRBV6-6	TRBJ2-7	CASSPDSTYEQYF
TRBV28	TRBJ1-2	CASSLARGGYGYTF
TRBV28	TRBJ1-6	CASSSRRGPPNSPLHF
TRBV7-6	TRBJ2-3	CASRALAGGPPDTQYF
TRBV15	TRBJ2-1	CATSPQGQEYNEQFF
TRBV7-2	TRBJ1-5	CASSLEMEQPQHF
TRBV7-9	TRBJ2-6	CASSSGISGANVLTF
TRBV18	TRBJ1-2	CASSPNDRGLNYGYTF
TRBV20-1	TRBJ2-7	CSARTAYEQYF
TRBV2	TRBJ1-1	CASSGQLNTEAFF
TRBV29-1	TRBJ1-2	CSALPQGSNYGYTF
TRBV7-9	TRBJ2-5	CASSLVTSGTYKETQYF
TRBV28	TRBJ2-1	CASSLGTSGEGQFF
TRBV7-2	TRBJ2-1	CASSVRSILGEQFF
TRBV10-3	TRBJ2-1	CAISDRAGESEQFF
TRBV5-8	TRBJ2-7	CASSLAGTGYEQYF
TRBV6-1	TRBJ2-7	CASSANRVGEQYF
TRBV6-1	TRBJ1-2	CASSDTDRGRVTF
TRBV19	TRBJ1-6	CASRQGNSPLHF
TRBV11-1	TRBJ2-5	CASSLGHEETQYF
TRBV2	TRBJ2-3	CASKGGRGSTDTQYF
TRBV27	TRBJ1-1	CASSLMVRGTEAFF
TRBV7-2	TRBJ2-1	CASSFRNEQFF